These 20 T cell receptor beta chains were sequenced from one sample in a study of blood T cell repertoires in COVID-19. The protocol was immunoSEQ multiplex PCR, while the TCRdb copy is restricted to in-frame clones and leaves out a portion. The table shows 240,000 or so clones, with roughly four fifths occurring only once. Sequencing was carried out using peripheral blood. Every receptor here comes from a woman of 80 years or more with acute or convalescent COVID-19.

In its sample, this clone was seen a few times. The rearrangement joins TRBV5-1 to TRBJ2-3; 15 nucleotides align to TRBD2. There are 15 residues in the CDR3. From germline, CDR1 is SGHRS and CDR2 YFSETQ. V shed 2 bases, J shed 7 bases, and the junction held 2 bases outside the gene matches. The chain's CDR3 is CASSLGTSGGYTQYF. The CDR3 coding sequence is TGCGCCAGCAGCTTAGGGACTAGCGGGGGGTATACGCAGTATTTT.

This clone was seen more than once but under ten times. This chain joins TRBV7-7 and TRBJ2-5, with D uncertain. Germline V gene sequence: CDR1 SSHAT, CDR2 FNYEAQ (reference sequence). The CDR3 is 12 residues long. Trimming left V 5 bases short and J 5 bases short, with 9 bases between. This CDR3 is CASSPPGETQYF. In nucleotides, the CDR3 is TGTGCCAGCAGCCCTCCCGGGGAGACCCAGTACTTC.

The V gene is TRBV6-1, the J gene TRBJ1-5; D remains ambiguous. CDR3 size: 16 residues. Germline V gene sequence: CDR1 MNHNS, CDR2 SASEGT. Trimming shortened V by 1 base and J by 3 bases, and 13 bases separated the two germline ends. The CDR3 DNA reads TGTGCCAGCAGTGAAGGTTTGGGAGTGGACAATCAGCCCCAGCATTTT. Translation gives CASSEGLGVDNQPQHF.

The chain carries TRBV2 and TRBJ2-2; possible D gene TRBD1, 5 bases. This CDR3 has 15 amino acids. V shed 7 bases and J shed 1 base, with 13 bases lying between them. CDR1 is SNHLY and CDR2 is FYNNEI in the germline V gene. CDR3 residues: CASKTQALNTGELFF. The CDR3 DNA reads TGTGCCAGCAAGACACAGGCCCTGAACACCGGGGAGCTGTTTTTT. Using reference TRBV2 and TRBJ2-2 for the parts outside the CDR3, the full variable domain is EPEVTQTPSHQVTQMGQEVILRCVPISNHLYFYWYRQILGQKVEFLVSFYNNEISEKSEIFDDQFSVERPDGSNFTLKIRSTKLEDSAMYFCASKTQALNTGELFFGEGSRLTVL.

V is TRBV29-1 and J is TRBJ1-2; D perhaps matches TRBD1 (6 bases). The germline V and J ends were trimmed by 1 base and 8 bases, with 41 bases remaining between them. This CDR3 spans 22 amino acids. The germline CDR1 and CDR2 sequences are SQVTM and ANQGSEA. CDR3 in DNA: TGCAGCGTTGAAGTTTTAGGGGATTATAGTGGGACAAAAAATCTCTTAGCGTGGGGCTACACCTTC. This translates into CSVEVLGDYSGTKNLLAWGYTF.

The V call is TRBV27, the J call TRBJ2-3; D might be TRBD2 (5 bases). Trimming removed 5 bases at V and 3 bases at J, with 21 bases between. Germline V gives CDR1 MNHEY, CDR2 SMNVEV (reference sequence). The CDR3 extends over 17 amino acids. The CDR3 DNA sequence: TGTGCCAGCAGTCGACTACCGGCCCGAAGCCGAACAGATACGCAGTATTTT. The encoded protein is CASSRLPARSRTDTQYF.

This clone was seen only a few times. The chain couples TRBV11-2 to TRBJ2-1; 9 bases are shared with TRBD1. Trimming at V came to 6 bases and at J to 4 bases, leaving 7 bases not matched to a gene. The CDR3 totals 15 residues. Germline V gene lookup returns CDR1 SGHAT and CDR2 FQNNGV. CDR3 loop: CASSSGTGSYNEQFF. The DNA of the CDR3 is TGTGCCAGCAGTTCCGGGACAGGGTCTTACAATGAGCAGTTCTTC.

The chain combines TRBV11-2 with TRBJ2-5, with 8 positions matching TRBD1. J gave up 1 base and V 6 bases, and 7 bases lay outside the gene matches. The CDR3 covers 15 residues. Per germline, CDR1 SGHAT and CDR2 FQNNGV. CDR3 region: CASRTGTGAQETQYF. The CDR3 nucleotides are TGTGCCAGCAGAACCGGGACAGGTGCCCAAGAGACCCAGTACTTC.

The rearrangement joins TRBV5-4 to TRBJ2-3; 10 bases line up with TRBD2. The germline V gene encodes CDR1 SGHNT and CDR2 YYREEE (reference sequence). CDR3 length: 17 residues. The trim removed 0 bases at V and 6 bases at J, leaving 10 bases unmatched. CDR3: CASSLGGASGSADTQYF. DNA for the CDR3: TGTGCCAGCAGCTTGGGGGGTGCTAGCGGGAGTGCGGATACGCAGTATTTT.

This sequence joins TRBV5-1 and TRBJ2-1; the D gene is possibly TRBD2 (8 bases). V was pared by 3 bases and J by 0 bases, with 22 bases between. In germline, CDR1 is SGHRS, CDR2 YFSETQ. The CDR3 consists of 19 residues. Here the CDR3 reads CASSWGQISGRGSYNEQFF. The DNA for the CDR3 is TGCGCCAGCAGCTGGGGACAGATAAGCGGGAGAGGCTCCTACAATGAGCAGTTCTTC.

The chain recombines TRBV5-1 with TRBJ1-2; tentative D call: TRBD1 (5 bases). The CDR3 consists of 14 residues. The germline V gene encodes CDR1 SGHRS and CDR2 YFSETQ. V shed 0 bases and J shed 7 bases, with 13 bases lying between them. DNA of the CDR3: TGCGCCAGCAGCTTGGTGACAGCCGCGCTTGGCTACACCTTC. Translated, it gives CASSLVTAALGYTF.

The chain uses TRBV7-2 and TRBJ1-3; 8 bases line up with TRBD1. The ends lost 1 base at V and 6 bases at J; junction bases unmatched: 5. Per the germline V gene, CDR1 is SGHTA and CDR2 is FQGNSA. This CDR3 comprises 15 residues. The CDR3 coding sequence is TGTGCCAGCAGCTTAGTGGGGGACAGGACAAACACCATATATTTT. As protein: CASSLVGDRTNTIYF.

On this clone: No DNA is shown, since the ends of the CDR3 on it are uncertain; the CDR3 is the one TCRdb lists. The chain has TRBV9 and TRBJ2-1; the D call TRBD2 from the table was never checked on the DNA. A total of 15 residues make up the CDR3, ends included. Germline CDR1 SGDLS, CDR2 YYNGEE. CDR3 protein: CASSVATGTSGGLFF.

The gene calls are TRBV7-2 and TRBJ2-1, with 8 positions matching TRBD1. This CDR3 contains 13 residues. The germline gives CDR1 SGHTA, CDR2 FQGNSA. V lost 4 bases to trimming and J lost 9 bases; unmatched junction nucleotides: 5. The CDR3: CASSWGQEREQFF. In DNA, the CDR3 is TGTGCCAGCAGCTGGGGACAGGAACGTGAGCAGTTCTTC.

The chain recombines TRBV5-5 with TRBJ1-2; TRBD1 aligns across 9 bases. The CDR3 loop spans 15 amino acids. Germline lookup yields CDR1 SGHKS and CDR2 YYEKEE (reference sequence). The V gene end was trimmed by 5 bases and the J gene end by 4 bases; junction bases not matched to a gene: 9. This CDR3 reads CASSVAPGQGYGYTF. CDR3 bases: TGTGCCAGCAGTGTAGCCCCGGGACAGGGCTATGGCTACACCTTC.

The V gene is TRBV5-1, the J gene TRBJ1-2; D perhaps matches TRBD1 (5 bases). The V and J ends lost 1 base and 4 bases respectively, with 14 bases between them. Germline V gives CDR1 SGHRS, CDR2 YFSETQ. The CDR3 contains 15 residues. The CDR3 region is CASSLSRQGLYGYTF. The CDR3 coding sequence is TGCGCCAGCAGCTTGAGTCGCCAGGGTCTCTATGGCTACACCTTC.

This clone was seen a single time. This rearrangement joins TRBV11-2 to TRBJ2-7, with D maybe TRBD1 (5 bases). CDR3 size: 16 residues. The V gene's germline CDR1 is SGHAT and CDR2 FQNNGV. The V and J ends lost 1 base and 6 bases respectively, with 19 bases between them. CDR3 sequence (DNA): TGTGCCAGCAGCTTAGTACACCCCGGGCAGGGTGCCGAGCAGTACTTC. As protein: CASSLVHPGQGAEQYF.

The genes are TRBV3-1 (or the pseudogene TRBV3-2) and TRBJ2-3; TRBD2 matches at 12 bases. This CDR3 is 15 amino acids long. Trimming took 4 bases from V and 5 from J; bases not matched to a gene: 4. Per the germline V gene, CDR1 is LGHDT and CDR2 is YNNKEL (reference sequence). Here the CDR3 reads CASSPWTSGKDTQYF. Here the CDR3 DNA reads TGTGCCAGCAGCCCCTGGACTAGCGGGAAAGATACGCAGTATTTT.

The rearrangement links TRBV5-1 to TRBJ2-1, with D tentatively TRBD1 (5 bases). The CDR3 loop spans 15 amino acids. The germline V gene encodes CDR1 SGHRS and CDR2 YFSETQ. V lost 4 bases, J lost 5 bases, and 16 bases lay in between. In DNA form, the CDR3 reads TGCGCCAGCAGCCAAGGACATACTTTAAACAATGAGCAGTTCTTC. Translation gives CASSQGHTLNNEQFF. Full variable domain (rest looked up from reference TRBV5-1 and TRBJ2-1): KAGVTQTPRYLIKTRGQQVTLSCSPISGHRSVSWYQQTPGQGLQFLFEYFSETQRNKGNFPGRFSGRQFSNSRSEMNVSTLELGDSALYLCASSQGHTLNNEQFFGPGTRLTVL.

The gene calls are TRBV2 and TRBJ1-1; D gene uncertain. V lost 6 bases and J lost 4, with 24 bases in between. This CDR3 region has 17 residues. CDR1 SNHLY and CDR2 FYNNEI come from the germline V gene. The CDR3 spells CASSRRAVREVATEAFF. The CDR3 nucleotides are TGTGCCAGCAGCCGCCGGGCGGTCCGGGAGGTAGCCACTGAAGCTTTCTTT.